This entry lists 5 T cell receptor beta chains sequenced from one sample in a study of T cell responses to AZD1222 COVID-19 vaccine. Sequencing was performed with immunoSEQ multiplex PCR; in TCRdb, only in-frame clones are kept and a portion is missing. The sample lists just over 150,000 clones, over 80% seen once, with just over 9% in the top ten. The source material was peripheral blood, sampled 28 days after the second AZD1222 dose. These receptors were collected from an adult who received the AZD1222 COVID-19 vaccine.

V usage is TRBV10-3 and J usage is TRBJ1-3; no clear D gene. Germline assignment: CDR1 ENHRY and CDR2 SYGVKD. CDR3 length equals 14 residues. Trimming cost V 11 bases and J 0 bases, with 14 bases left between them. The CDR3 loop reads CAASAGISGNTIYF. As DNA, the CDR3 is TGTGCCGCCTCAGCAGGAATCTCTGGAAACACCATATATTTT.

The CDR3 DNA reads TGTGCCAGCAGCTTTGCCCCCGGAGACATTCAGTACTTC. Translating it yields CASSFAPGDIQYF. This rearrangement joins TRBV7-3 to TRBJ2-4; D gene ambiguous. Germline CDR1 SGHTA, CDR2 FQGTGA. The CDR3 has 13 amino acids. Between the trimmed V and J ends, which lost 3 bases and 8 bases, there was a span of 11 bases.

This chain links TRBV29-1 with TRBJ1-5, with D hard to call. Per germline, CDR1 SQVTM and CDR2 ANQGSEA. V lost 3 bases, J lost 4 bases, and 10 bases lay in between. This CDR3 is built from 13 residues. The CDR3 nucleotides read TGCAGCGTTGACAGAGAAACAAATCAGCCCCAGCATTTT. Translating it yields CSVDRETNQPQHF.

This clone was recorded once. One end of the junction does not line up with germline, which may come from a read error. V gene TRBV2 combines with J gene TRBJ1-2, with a weak D call TRBD1 (5 bases). CDR1 and CDR2 from the germline V gene are SNHLY and FYNNEI. The CDR3 spans 13 residues. As DNA, the CDR3 is TGTGCCAGCAGTGAGGTTCAGGGCGTGCAATCCGGCTTC. As protein: CASSEVQGVQSGF.

The chain uses TRBV6-2 or TRBV6-3 and TRBJ1-6, with TRBD1 as a possible D gene (5 bases). This CDR3 has 17 amino acids. From germline, CDR1 is MNHEY and CDR2 SVGEGT. The V end was cut by 3 bases, the J end by 10 bases, with 22 bases between. CDR3 region: CASSYPRARGIGSPLHF. The CDR3 DNA sequence: TGTGCCAGCAGTTATCCCCGGGCTCGGGGCATCGGGTCACCCCTCCACTTT.